These 5 T cell receptor beta chains share one sample of origin, sequenced in a study of T cells in Graves' hyperthyroidism and ophthalmopathy (dated by TCRdb to between 2017 and 2020). The library was produced with multiplex PCR. TCRdb lists the instrument as Illumina HiSeq 2000. Amplification of TCR beta CDR3 regions was carried out from RNA transcripts. A first-round RT-PCR of the TCR CDR3 used the HTBI primer set with the Qiagen OneStep RT-PCR kit. TCRdb ran its own pipeline on the public reads, namely fastp trimming at Q25 and MiXCR clone calling, and kept in-frame beta chains. Identical CDR3 proteins give one entry, which carries the most common genes and DNA. The sample yields around 270,000 distinct CDR3 sequences; around 19% were counted once. About two fifths of the sample goes to the ten largest clones. Material for sequencing was blood. These receptors were obtained from a man aged 50 to 59 with Graves' ophthalmopathy.

The genes are TRBV30 and TRBJ2-6; D ambiguous. This CDR3 contains 16 residues. V gave up 0 bases and J gave up 0 bases, with 9 bases separating them. Per the germline V gene, CDR1 is GTSNPN and CDR2 is SVGIG (reference sequence). CDR3 residues: CAWSVKAISGANVLTF. The CDR3 nucleotides are TGTGCCTGGAGTGTAAAGGCAATCTCTGGGGCCAACGTCCTGACTTTC.

This chain joins TRBV13 and TRBJ2-7; D might be TRBD1 or TRBD2, each matching 7 bases. V was pared by 5 bases and J by 7 bases, with 18 bases between. The CDR3 sequence is 14 residues long. The germline V gene has CDR1 PRHDT and CDR2 FYEKMQ (reference sequence). The chain's CDR3 is CASSHAGGGREQYF. The CDR3 nucleotides read TGTGCCAGCAGCCATGCAGGGGGGGGAAGAGAGCAGTACTTC.

This clonotype was detected ten times or more. V usage is TRBV30 and J usage is TRBJ2-1, with D perhaps being TRBD1 or TRBD2 (6 bases each). Germline-derived CDR1 and CDR2 are GTSNPN and SVGIG (reference sequence). Trimming removed 3 bases from V and 5 bases from J, with 23 bases in between. This CDR3 region has 17 residues. The CDR3 spells CAWRLPGWGRGNNEQFF. The CDR3 DNA follows: TGTGCCTGGAGGTTACCCGGATGGGGGCGGGGCAACAATGAGCAGTTCTTC. Combining the CDR3 with reference TRBV30 and TRBJ2-1 gives the whole variable domain SQTIHQWPATLVQPVGSPLSLECTVEGTSNPNLYWYRQAAGRGLQLLFYSVGIGQISSEVPQNLSASRPQDRQFILSSKKLLLSDSGFYLCAWRLPGWGRGNNEQFFGPGTRLTVL.

This clonotype was seen a few times. The gene calls are TRBV19 and TRBJ2-2; 10 nucleotides align to TRBD1. CDR1 is LNHDA, CDR2 SQIVND, per germline (reference sequence). With V trimmed by 10 bases and J by 5 bases, 7 bases remained unmatched. The CDR3 sequence is 14 residues long. In nucleotides, the CDR3 is TGTGCCATCCGAAGGACAGGGGGAACCGGGGAGCTGTTTTTT. It specifies CAIRRTGGTGELFF.

This clonotype was observed a few times. J is TRBJ2-2 and V is TRBV7-9; TRBD1 agrees at 9 bases. Germline assignment: CDR1 SEHNR and CDR2 FQNEAQ (reference sequence). V shed 4 bases and J 7 bases; nucleotides not matched to a gene: 10. This CDR3 comprises 16 residues. CDR3 nucleotides: TGTGCCAGCAGCTGGCCGGGACAGGGTTTTGGCGGGGAGCTGTTTTTT. Protein: CASSWPGQGFGGELFF.